Included here is one TCR beta chain sequence, with context. The antigen is not known. This sample was included in a study of shared clonotypes between healthy human individuals. Overall study findings and caveats: Compared with clonotypes that all four donors shared, non-shared clonotypes had lower generation probabilities.

Under the authors' procedure: Junction-only sequences without quality scores were provided by ImmunoSEQ, so filtering was different. Sequenced by immunoSEQ multiplex PCR; TCRdb stores in-frame clones only, minus some. V, J and clone size are those of that table, while D and trimming were read from the DNA. The sample contains about 600,000 clones, approximately 97% of which appear only once. Study donors comprised healthy, HIV-negative adults devoid of recent acute infection or vaccination. Splitting the CD4+ cells yielded a CD45RA+ naive subset and a CD45RA-negative memory subset. This sequence originates from a woman aged 25 to 39 in good health. The sequenced material came from naive CD4+ T cells sorted from blood. Subset reported: CD45RA+ positively selected.

The CDR3 here is CAWSLTEAFF. For the CDR3, the DNA is TGTGCCTGGAGTCTGACAGAAGCTTTCTTT. The chain couples TRBV30 to TRBJ1-1; D call uncertain. The germline V and J ends were trimmed by 2 bases and 8 bases, with 6 bases remaining between them. The CDR3 runs to 10 residues. Germline V CDR1 and CDR2: GTSNPN, SVGIG (reference sequence).